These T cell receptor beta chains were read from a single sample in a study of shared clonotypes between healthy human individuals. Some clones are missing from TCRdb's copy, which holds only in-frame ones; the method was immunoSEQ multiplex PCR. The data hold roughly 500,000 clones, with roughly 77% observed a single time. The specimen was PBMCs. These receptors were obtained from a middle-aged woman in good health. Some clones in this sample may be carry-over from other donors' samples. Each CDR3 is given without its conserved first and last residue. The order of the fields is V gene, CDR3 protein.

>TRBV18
ATPGTANEKLF
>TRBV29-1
SVVSQGHEKLF
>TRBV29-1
SVVQVSVGYT
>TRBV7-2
ASSFGWTGDQPQH
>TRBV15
ATSPDGRNQPQH
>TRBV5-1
ASRSAGLASYNEQF
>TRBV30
AWMVAGGGNEQF
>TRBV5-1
ASSLGGQGTDTQY
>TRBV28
ASSTGYSQPQH
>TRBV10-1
ASSEAGDYNEQF
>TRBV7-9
ASGGDRSSYEQY
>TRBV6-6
ASSYSRASGSYEQY
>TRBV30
AWDDGFGSYGYT
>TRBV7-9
ASSPPEREDVNEQF
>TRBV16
ASSQSTIFSYNEQF
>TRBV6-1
ASIRGSSTDTQY
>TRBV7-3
ASSASSGRAGTQY
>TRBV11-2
ASSTHRDFSSYNEQF